These 7 T cell receptor beta chains share one sample of origin, sequenced in a study of cytomegalovirus exposure and HLA in healthy donors. The PCR used 60 Vbeta and 13 Jbeta primers. Produced via immunoSEQ multiplex PCR; TCRdb's table is partial and in-frame only. The table lists over 90,000 clones, around 79% of them singletons, with 13% to 15% in the top ten. The sample was PBMCs. These receptors originate from a woman in her seventies in good health and CMV-seropositive.

The chain has TRBV28 and TRBJ2-6, with D possibly matching TRBD1 (6 bases). This CDR3 region has 18 residues. Germline lookup yields CDR1 MDHEN and CDR2 SYDVKM. The germline V and J ends were trimmed by 2 bases and 1 base, with 15 bases remaining between them. The CDR3 sequence is CASSLGQGRGSGANVLTF. The CDR3 DNA sequence: TGTGCCAGCAGTTTAGGGCAGGGGCGCGGGTCTGGGGCCAACGTCCTGACTTTC. The full variable domain, completed using reference TRBV28 and TRBJ2-6, is DVKVTQSSRYLVKRTGEKVFLECVQDMDHENMFWYRQDPGLGLRLIYFSYDVKMKEKGDIPEGYSVSREKKERFSLILESASTNQTSMYLCASSLGQGRGSGANVLTFGAGSRLTVL.

The rearrangement links TRBV9 to TRBJ2-5; D may be TRBD1 (5 bases). The CDR3 spans 14 residues. The ends were cut back, 1 base at V and 2 bases at J, with 9 bases in the middle. Germline CDR1 reads SGDLS; CDR2 reads YYNGEE. This chain's CDR3 is CASSVSGSQETQYF. CDR3 coding DNA: TGTGCCAGCAGCGTATCAGGGTCTCAAGAGACCCAGTACTTC. Using reference TRBV9 and TRBJ2-5 for the parts outside the CDR3, the full variable domain is DSGVTQTPKHLITATGQRVTLRCSPRSGDLSVYWYQQSLDQGLQFLIQYYNGEERAKGNILERFSAQQFPDLHSELNLSSLELGDSALYFCASSVSGSQETQYFGPGTRLLVL.

The chain employs TRBV10-3 and TRBJ2-5; 9 bases are shared with TRBD1. The DNA end favors TRBJ2-7, so the J call may be wrong. The V gene's germline CDR1 is ENHRY and CDR2 SYGVKD. CDR3 length: 13 amino acids. The DNA of the CDR3 is TGTGCCATCAGTCAGGGACAGGGAAACGAGCAGTACTTC. It encodes CAISQGQGNEQYF.

The chain recombines TRBV19 with TRBJ2-7; 9 nucleotides align to TRBD2. V lost 7 bases to trimming and J lost 2 bases; unmatched junction nucleotides: 9. Germline CDR1 and CDR2: LNHDA and SQIVND (reference sequence). The CDR3 runs 15 residues. The CDR3 loop reads CASTAGASGTYEQYF. For the CDR3, the DNA is TGTGCCAGTACTGCGGGGGCTAGCGGGACCTACGAGCAGTACTTC.

J is TRBJ2-7 and V is TRBV5-1, with D possibly TRBD1 on 5 matching bases. The germline V and J ends were trimmed by 4 bases and 3 bases, with 11 bases remaining between them. The CDR3 is 13 residues long. Per the germline V gene, CDR1 is SGHRS and CDR2 is YFSETQ. The CDR3 spells CASSTRTFYEQYF. The DNA for the CDR3 is TGCGCCAGCAGCACCCGGACATTCTACGAGCAGTACTTC.

The V call is TRBV28, the J call TRBJ1-4; D ambiguous. The V end lost 6 bases, the J end lost 8 bases, and 10 bases lay between the germline ends. The V gene's germline CDR1 is MDHEN and CDR2 SYDVKM. The CDR3 totals 12 residues. The chain's CDR3 is CASRLSQEKLFF. The DNA for the CDR3 is TGTGCCAGCAGGCTGTCACAGGAAAAACTGTTTTTT. The variable domain in full, with the rest retrieved from reference TRBV28 and TRBJ1-4, is DVKVTQSSRYLVKRTGEKVFLECVQDMDHENMFWYRQDPGLGLRLIYFSYDVKMKEKGDIPEGYSVSREKKERFSLILESASTNQTSMYLCASRLSQEKLFFGSGTQLSVL.

The V and J genes are TRBV5-4 and TRBJ2-1, with D possibly matching TRBD2 (6 bases). The germline gives CDR1 SGHNT, CDR2 YYREEE (reference sequence). This CDR3 has 15 residues. Deletions cut 4 bases from V and 7 bases from J, with 18 bases between. The CDR3 DNA is TGTGCCAGCAGCCCGGGGGACCCTTTGGGGAATGAGCAGTTCTTC. Its protein product is CASSPGDPLGNEQFF.